Described below is a single T cell receptor (beta chain) sequence and its context. Some clones are missing from TCRdb's copy, which holds only in-frame ones; the method was immunoSEQ multiplex PCR. The data show 150,000 to 200,000 clones, about 86% seen once. CDR1 is SNHLY, CDR2 FYNNEI, per germline. The CDR3 is 14 amino acids. The V and J ends lost 1 base and 4 bases respectively, with 10 bases between them. The sample is drawn from a study of blood T cell repertoires in COVID-19. Sequenced input: peripheral blood. This clonotype was sampled from a woman aged 30 to 39 with active or convalescent COVID-19. This sequence joins TRBV2 and TRBJ1-1, with D perhaps TRBD1 (5 bases). DNA for the CDR3: TGTGCCAGCAGTGAAGAGGGGTCTCCCACTGAAGCTTTCTTT. Translated, it gives CASSEEGSPTEAFF. The full variable domain, completed using reference TRBV2 and TRBJ1-1, is EPEVTQTPSHQVTQMGQEVILRCVPISNHLYFYWYRQILGQKVEFLVSFYNNEISEKSEIFDDQFSVERPDGSNFTLKIRSTKLEDSAMYFCASSEEGSPTEAFFGQGTRLTVV.